This is a list of T cell receptor beta chains from one sample in a study of blood T cell repertoires in COVID-19. Produced via immunoSEQ multiplex PCR; TCRdb's table is partial and in-frame only. The sample lists approximately 250,000 clones; roughly 86% were seen once. The sample was peripheral blood. The receptors shown here come from a woman older than 75 with COVID-19, enrolled during active disease. The CDR3 runs from the conserved cysteine through the conserved F or W. The D gene is left open where the match is weak. Some rows have no size entry. The others give once, few or many, or a class for an expanded clone.

clone size: few
J gene: TRBJ1-4
CDR3 length: 14
D gene: -
V gene: TRBV5-1
CDR3 DNA: TGCGCCAGCAGCCCCGGGGGGACTAATGAAAAACTGTTTTTT
CDR3 protein: CASSPGGTNEKLFF

clone size: -
J gene: TRBJ1-1
CDR3 length: 14
D gene: TRBD1
V gene: TRBV5-1
CDR3 DNA: TGCGCCAGCAGCTTGGCCCCCGGGACAGATGGGGCTTTCTTT
CDR3 protein: CASSLAPGTDGAFF

clone size: -
J gene: TRBJ1-1
CDR3 length: 18
D gene: -
V gene: TRBV10-2
CDR3 DNA: TGCGCCAGCAGTGAGGTAACTTCTTACAGGGCCATGAACACTGAAGCTTTCTTT
CDR3 protein: CASSEVTSYRAMNTEAFF

clone size: -
J gene: TRBJ1-3
CDR3 length: 14
D gene: -
V gene: TRBV5-4
CDR3 DNA: TGTGCCAGCAGCTTGGGAGGATACGGAAACACCATATATTTT
CDR3 protein: CASSLGGYGNTIYF

clone size: -
J gene: TRBJ2-5
CDR3 length: 14
D gene: -
V gene: TRBV11-2
CDR3 DNA: TGTGCCAGCAGCTCACTTTCACAGGGTGGGACCCAGTACTTC
CDR3 protein: CASSSLSQGGTQYF

clone size: -
J gene: TRBJ1-1
CDR3 length: 15
D gene: -
V gene: TRBV5-1
CDR3 DNA: TGCGCCAGCAGCTTGGGGGACATCGGACGAACTGAAGCTTTCTTT
CDR3 protein: CASSLGDIGRTEAFF

clone size: -
J gene: TRBJ2-4
CDR3 length: 13
D gene: -
V gene: TRBV19
CDR3 DNA: TGTGCCAGTAGTTCTTCAGGGATAAACATTCAGTACTTC
CDR3 protein: CASSSSGINIQYF

clone size: once
J gene: TRBJ1-1
CDR3 length: 16
D gene: -
V gene: TRBV18
CDR3 DNA: TGTGCCAGCTCACCCCAGGGGATAGAGGGCAACACTGAAGCTTTCTTT
CDR3 protein: CASSPQGIEGNTEAFF

clone size: -
J gene: TRBJ2-7
CDR3 length: 14
D gene: TRBD1
V gene: TRBV28
CDR3 DNA: TGTGCCAGCAGTGCCGGGACAGGCTCGCTCGGGCAGTACTTC
CDR3 protein: CASSAGTGSLGQYF

clone size: -
J gene: TRBJ1-4
CDR3 length: 14
D gene: TRBD1
V gene: TRBV4-1
CDR3 DNA: TGCGCCAGCAGCCCGACAGGGGCTAATGAAAAACTGTTTTTT
CDR3 protein: CASSPTGANEKLFF

clone size: -
J gene: TRBJ1-5
CDR3 length: 19
D gene: TRBD1
V gene: TRBV3-1/TRBV3-2
CDR3 DNA: TGTGCCAGCAGCCCGTCTAATTCCCGGACAGGGGGTGACAATCAGCCCCAGCATTTT
CDR3 protein: CASSPSNSRTGGDNQPQHF

clone size: -
J gene: TRBJ2-3
CDR3 length: 15
D gene: TRBD2
V gene: TRBV28
CDR3 DNA: TGTGCCAGCAGTTTATTAGCGGGGGGGCAAGATACGCAGTATTTT
CDR3 protein: CASSLLAGGQDTQYF

clone size: -
J gene: TRBJ1-5
CDR3 length: 13
D gene: -
V gene: TRBV12-3/TRBV12-4
CDR3 DNA: TGTGCCAGCAGTCCCCGGTCCAATCAGCCCCAGCATTTT
CDR3 protein: CASSPRSNQPQHF

clone size: -
J gene: TRBJ2-1
CDR3 length: 12
D gene: -
V gene: TRBV7-2
CDR3 DNA: TGTGCCAGCAGCAGCAGGGCCAATGAGCAGTTCTTC
CDR3 protein: CASSSRANEQFF

clone size: once
J gene: TRBJ2-5
CDR3 length: 12
D gene: -
V gene: TRBV19
CDR3 DNA: TGTGCCAGTAGTATAAATAGTGAGACCCAGTACTTC
CDR3 protein: CASSINSETQYF

clone size: -
J gene: TRBJ2-5
CDR3 length: 13
D gene: -
V gene: TRBV5-1
CDR3 DNA: TGCGCCAGCAGCCTGGGGGGGCGGGAGACCCAGTACTTC
CDR3 protein: CASSLGGRETQYF

clone size: few
J gene: TRBJ1-6
CDR3 length: 15
D gene: -
V gene: TRBV7-2
CDR3 DNA: TGTGCCAGCAGCTTAGACCTAGGAGGTTTCTCACCCCTCCACTTT
CDR3 protein: CASSLDLGGFSPLHF

clone size: -
J gene: TRBJ2-3
CDR3 length: 15
D gene: -
V gene: TRBV6-2/TRBV6-3
CDR3 DNA: TGTGCCAGCAGTTTGGACTATACGAGCACAGATACGCAGTATTTT
CDR3 protein: CASSLDYTSTDTQYF

clone size: -
J gene: TRBJ2-7
CDR3 length: 17
D gene: TRBD1
V gene: TRBV15
CDR3 DNA: TGTGCCACCAGCAGGGTGGACAGGGAAAGGCGAGCAGTTGAGCAGTACTTC
CDR3 protein: CATSRVDRERRAVEQYF

clone size: -
J gene: TRBJ2-3
CDR3 length: 14
D gene: TRBD2
V gene: TRBV28
CDR3 DNA: TGTGCCAGCAGTTTTCTCGGGGGGGCAGATACGCAGTATTTT
CDR3 protein: CASSFLGGADTQYF

clone size: many
J gene: TRBJ1-2
CDR3 length: 13
D gene: -
V gene: TRBV3-1/TRBV3-2
CDR3 DNA: TGTGCCAGCAGCCCGGGACGGGAGGTTGGCTACACCTTC
CDR3 protein: CASSPGREVGYTF

clone size: -
J gene: TRBJ2-2
CDR3 length: 15
D gene: -
V gene: TRBV6-6
CDR3 DNA: TGTGCCAGCAGTTACTTACAGCCGAACACCGGGGAGCTGTTTTTT
CDR3 protein: CASSYLQPNTGELFF

clone size: -
J gene: TRBJ2-3
CDR3 length: 14
D gene: -
V gene: TRBV5-1
CDR3 DNA: TGCGCCAGTCGCCCCCAGGGGCTCACAGATACGCAGTATTTT
CDR3 protein: CASRPQGLTDTQYF